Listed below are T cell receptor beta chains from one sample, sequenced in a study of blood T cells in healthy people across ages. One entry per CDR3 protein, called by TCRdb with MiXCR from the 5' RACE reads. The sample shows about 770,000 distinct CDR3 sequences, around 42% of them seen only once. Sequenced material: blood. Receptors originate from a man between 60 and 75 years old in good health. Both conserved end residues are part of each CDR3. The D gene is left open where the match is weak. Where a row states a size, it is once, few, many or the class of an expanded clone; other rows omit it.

DNA: TGCGCCAGCAGCCAAGAGGGACAGGGGACACCCTATGGCTACACCTTC
CDR3: CASSQEGQGTPYGYTF
J: TRBJ1-2
size: -
V: TRBV4-1
length: 16
D: TRBD1

DNA: TGTGCCAGCAGTTCTCCCCGAGAGGGAGTCTACGAGCAGTACTTC
CDR3: CASSSPREGVYEQYF
J: TRBJ2-7
size: -
V: TRBV6-2/TRBV6-3
length: 15
D: -

DNA: TGCAGTGCAACTGGAGTAGTGGGGGCGAACTCAGGAAACTACGAGCAGTACTTC
CDR3: CSATGVVGANSGNYEQYF
J: TRBJ2-7
size: -
V: TRBV20-1
length: 18
D: -

DNA: TGTGCCAGCAGTGTATCGTGGCAGTTCTTC
CDR3: CASSVSWQFF
J: TRBJ2-1
size: -
V: TRBV2
length: 10
D: -

DNA: TGCAGTGCTAGGGGCCGGACCGCTATGCACACAGATACGCAGTATTTT
CDR3: CSARGRTAMHTDTQYF
J: TRBJ2-3
size: -
V: TRBV20-1
length: 16
D: -

DNA: TGCGCCAGCAGCCAAGATTTCAGGGGCACTGAAGCTTTCTTT
CDR3: CASSQDFRGTEAFF
J: TRBJ1-1
size: -
V: TRBV4-1
length: 14
D: -

DNA: TGTGCCAGCAGCTTGTTCGGGGGAGGTAATGAGCAGTTCTTC
CDR3: CASSLFGGGNEQFF
J: TRBJ2-1
size: few
V: TRBV5-8
length: 14
D: -

DNA: TGCGCCAGCAGTCCCGGGACAGAGTCTTCACCCCTCCACTTT
CDR3: CASSPGTESSPLHF
J: TRBJ1-6
size: -
V: TRBV4-3
length: 14
D: TRBD1

DNA: TGTGCCAGCAGTTCAGATGGGGCTGGAGACACTGAAGCTTTCTTT
CDR3: CASSSDGAGDTEAFF
J: TRBJ1-1
size: -
V: TRBV6-6
length: 15
D: -

DNA: TGTGCCAGCTCCGGGGGGTTTGTGGTGGAGACCCAGTACTTC
CDR3: CASSGGFVVETQYF
J: TRBJ2-5
size: -
V: TRBV6-1
length: 14
D: TRBD2

DNA: TGTGCCAGCAGCCTGGACGCCGCCTACAATGAGCAGTTCTTC
CDR3: CASSLDAAYNEQFF
J: TRBJ2-1
size: many
V: TRBV3-1
length: 14
D: -

DNA: TGTGCCAGCAGTACCAGGGGGGGCGATGGCTACACCTTC
CDR3: CASSTRGGDGYTF
J: TRBJ1-2
size: -
V: TRBV6-5
length: 13
D: TRBD1

DNA: TGTGCCAGCAGTTTTGGGACAGATCCTAACTATGGCTACACCTTC
CDR3: CASSFGTDPNYGYTF
J: TRBJ1-2
size: -
V: TRBV12-3/TRBV12-4
length: 15
D: TRBD1

DNA: TGTGCCAGCAGTTACTCCTTAGGCCGGGAGACCCAGTACTTC
CDR3: CASSYSLGRETQYF
J: TRBJ2-5
size: -
V: TRBV6-5
length: 14
D: -

DNA: TGTGCCAGCAGCCAATCCCCGACGGGTGGCTACACCTTC
CDR3: CASSQSPTGGYTF
J: TRBJ1-2
size: -
V: TRBV16
length: 13
D: -

DNA: TGTGCCAGCAGACGATCCGGGACTAGGAGCGAGCAGTACTTC
CDR3: CASRRSGTRSEQYF
J: TRBJ2-7
size: -
V: TRBV28
length: 14
D: TRBD2